Listed below are T cell receptor beta chains from one sample, sequenced in a study of OX40 agonist ivuxolimab in advanced cancers. Measured with immunoSEQ multiplex PCR; TCRdb has only the in-frame clones, and not every one. The sample lists 80,000 to 100,000 clones, less than 95% occurring once. This specimen consisted of CD4+ or CD8+ T cells sorted from blood, obtained in a trial of the OX40 agonist ivuxolimab. These receptors were collected from an adult with an advanced solid tumor such as melanoma, head and neck, liver or kidney cancer. The CDR3 runs from the conserved cysteine through the conserved F or W. D genes are given only for firm matches. A row's size may be missing; if present it is once, few, many or a size class.

J | D | size | V | DNA | CDR3
TRBJ2-1 | NA | NA | TRBV7-2 | TGTGCCAGCAGCTTAGTCAATGAGCAGTTCTTC | CASSLVNEQFF
TRBJ2-7 | TRBD1 | NA | TRBV7-2 | TGTGCCAGCAACCAGGGGACAGGGGCGTACGAGCAGTACTTC | CASNQGTGAYEQYF
TRBJ2-5 | TRBD1 | NA | TRBV7-9 | TGTGCCAGCAGGAGGGGGCTAGCAGCAGAGACCCAGTACTTC | CASRRGLAAETQYF
TRBJ2-1 | NA | NA | TRBV7-3 | TGTGCCAGCAGCTTAACTGCGCTGAGGGATGAGCAGTTCTTC | CASSLTALRDEQFF
TRBJ2-7 | NA | NA | TRBV28 | TGTGCCAGCAGAGGGGCGCGAGAGCAGTACTTC | CASRGAREQYF
TRBJ1-5 | TRBD1 | NA | TRBV2 | TGTGCCAGCAGATCGGACAGGGACGGGTATCAGCCCCAGCATTTT | CASRSDRDGYQPQHF
TRBJ2-1 | NA | once | TRBV7-9 | TGTGCCAGCAGCCTATCGGGTTCCTACAATGAGCAGTTCTTC | CASSLSGSYNEQFF
TRBJ2-6 | TRBD1 | NA | TRBV5-8 | TGTGCCAGCAGCACCGGGACAGGTGCTGGGGCCAACGTCCTGACTTTC | CASSTGTGAGANVLTF
TRBJ1-4 | TRBD1 | NA | TRBV2 | TGTGCCAGCAGCTACGGACAGGCTAAGAATGAAAAACTGTTTTTT | CASSYGQAKNEKLFF
TRBJ2-3 | NA | once | TRBV28 | TGTGCCAGCAGTTTAAGCGTGTTGAACCGTGCGCAGTATTTT | CASSLSVLNRAQYF
TRBJ2-4 | TRBD2 | NA | TRBV6-6 | TGTGCCAGCAGTACCTCGACTAGCGGGAGATTGAGCGTTCAGTACTTC | CASSTSTSGRLSVQYF
TRBJ1-1 | NA | NA | TRBV11-3 | TGTGCCAGCAGCTTACAGGGACGACCGAACACTGAAGCTTTCTTT | CASSLQGRPNTEAFF
TRBJ2-5 | TRBD2 | NA | TRBV4-1 | TGCGCCAGCAGCCCCTCTCGACTAGCGGGAGGGCAAGAGACCCAGTACTTC | CASSPSRLAGGQETQYF
TRBJ2-4 | NA | NA | TRBV4-1 | TGCGCCAGCAGACCGACAGGCGGTGAGACGACCAAAAACATTCAGTACTTC | CASRPTGGETTKNIQYF
TRBJ2-1 | TRBD2 | NA | TRBV28 | TGTGCCAGCAAGCCCACCGCGAGCGGGATCAATAGTGAGCAGTTCTTC | CASKPTASGINSEQFF
TRBJ2-3 | TRBD1 | few | TRBV4-1 | TGCGCCAGCAGCCCCGGACAGGGGTGGACAGATACGCAGTATTTT | CASSPGQGWTDTQYF
TRBJ1-5 | NA | NA | TRBV9 | TGTGCCAGCAGCGTTAGCGGGGGTAGCAATCAGCCCCAGCATTTT | CASSVSGGSNQPQHF
TRBJ1-5 | NA | NA | TRBV2 | TGTGCCAGCAGTGAAAGGCAGAGCAATCAGCCCCAGCATTTT | CASSERQSNQPQHF
TRBJ2-7 | TRBD2 | NA | TRBV19 | TGTGCCAGCCGAGGTTCGGCTAGCGGTAAGCCCTACGAGCAGTACTTC | CASRGSASGKPYEQYF
TRBJ2-7 | NA | NA | TRBV14 | TGTGCCAGCAGCCAAGTACGGGGGCTCTACGAGCAGTACTTC | CASSQVRGLYEQYF
TRBJ1-3 | NA | NA | TRBV30 | TGTGCCTGCAGAACGAAAAGCTCTGGAAACACCATATATTTT | CACRTKSSGNTIYF
TRBJ2-7 | TRBD1 | NA | TRBV9 | TGTGCCAGCAGCCCCTTTCCGGGACAGACCTACGAGCAGTACTTC | CASSPFPGQTYEQYF
TRBJ2-5 | NA | NA | TRBV30 | TGTGCCTGGAGTGTCCCACAGGGAGGGACCCAGTACTTC | CAWSVPQGGTQYF
TRBJ2-7 | TRBD1 | NA | TRBV5-4 | TGTGCCAGCAGCCGAGGGACAGGGCCTTTCTACGAGCAGTACTTC | CASSRGTGPFYEQYF
TRBJ2-1 | NA | NA | TRBV7-8 | TGTGCCAGCAGCTTATTATCCGGGGTAGAGGGCAATGAGCAGTTCTTC | CASSLLSGVEGNEQFF
TRBJ1-6 | NA | NA | TRBV29-1 | TGCAGCGTGGCCCGCTCACCCCTCCACTTT | CSVARSPLHF
TRBJ2-7 | NA | NA | TRBV30 | TGTGCCTGGAGTAAAGCGAGCGGGTTTACCTACGAGCAGTACTTC | CAWSKASGFTYEQYF
TRBJ2-7 | NA | NA | TRBV11-3 | TGTGCCAGCAGCCTAAGGACGACAGGAGATAACTACGAGCAGTACTTC | CASSLRTTGDNYEQYF
TRBJ1-4 | NA | NA | TRBV10-3 | TGTGCCATCAGGGGGCCAGGCTTGACTAATGAAAAACTGTTTTTT | CAIRGPGLTNEKLFF
TRBJ2-5 | TRBD1 | NA | TRBV11-3 | TGTGCCAGCAGCTTCGACAGGGAAGAGACCCAGTACTTC | CASSFDREETQYF
TRBJ1-1 | NA | NA | TRBV7-3 | TGTGCCAGCAGCTTGATCGCGGGGGCCACTGAAGCTTTCTTT | CASSLIAGATEAFF
TRBJ2-7 | NA | NA | TRBV19 | TGTGCCAGTAGTTCCGGGACGGACCTTTCCGAGCAGTACTTC | CASSSGTDLSEQYF
TRBJ1-1 | NA | NA | TRBV5-1 | TGCGCCAGCAGCTGGGCCGGGGGGGCGCGGAGCACTGAAGCTTTCTTT | CASSWAGGARSTEAFF
TRBJ2-7 | TRBD2 | NA | TRBV9 | TGTGCCAGCAGCGCCTCAGCGGGAGGGCGAGACGAGCAGTACTTC | CASSASAGGRDEQYF
TRBJ2-7 | TRBD2 | NA | TRBV4-1 | TGCGCCAGCAGCTCAGCGGGAGGGCCGGAATACTTC | CASSSAGGPEYF
TRBJ2-5 | NA | NA | TRBV5-5 | TGTGCCAGCAGCTCCGGGACACTGTACGTAGAGACCCAGTACTTC | CASSSGTLYVETQYF
TRBJ2-7 | TRBD2 | NA | TRBV10-3 | TGTGCCACTCGGGGCGGGGGGACTGACTACGAGCAGTACTTC | CATRGGGTDYEQYF
TRBJ2-3 | TRBD1 | NA | TRBV7-9 | TGTGCCAGCAGCTATCGGACAGGGACCTACACAGATACGCAGTATTTT | CASSYRTGTYTDTQYF
TRBJ1-5 | TRBD1 | NA | TRBV7-2 | TGTGCCAGCAGCTTCCGGACAGGCGGGGACCAGCCCCAGCATTTT | CASSFRTGGDQPQHF